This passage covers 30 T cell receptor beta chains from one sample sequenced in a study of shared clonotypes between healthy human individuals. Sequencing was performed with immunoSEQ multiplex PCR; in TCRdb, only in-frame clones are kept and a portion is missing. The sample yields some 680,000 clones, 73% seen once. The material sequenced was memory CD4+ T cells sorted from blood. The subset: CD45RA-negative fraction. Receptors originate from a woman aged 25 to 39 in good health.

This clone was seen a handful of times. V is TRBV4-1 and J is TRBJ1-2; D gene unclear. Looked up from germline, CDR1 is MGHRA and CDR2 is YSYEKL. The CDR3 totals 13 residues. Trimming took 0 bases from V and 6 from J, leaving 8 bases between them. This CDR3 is CASSQEGGDGYTF. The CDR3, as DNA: TGCGCCAGCAGCCAAGAGGGAGGAGATGGCTACACCTTC.

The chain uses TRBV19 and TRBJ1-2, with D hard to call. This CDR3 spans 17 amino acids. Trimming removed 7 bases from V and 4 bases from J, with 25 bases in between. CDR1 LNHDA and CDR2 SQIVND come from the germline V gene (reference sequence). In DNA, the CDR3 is TGTGCCAGTACCCCACCCGTAACCCGATTTACGACCTATGGCTACACCTTC. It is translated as CASTPPVTRFTTYGYTF.

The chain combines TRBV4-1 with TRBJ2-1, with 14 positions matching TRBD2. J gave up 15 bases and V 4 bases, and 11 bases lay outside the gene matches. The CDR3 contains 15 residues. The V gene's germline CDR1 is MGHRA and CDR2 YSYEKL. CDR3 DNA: TGCGCCAGCAGCCCTCTGACTAGCGGGAGGGCCAGTGCGTTCTTC. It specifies CASSPLTSGRASAFF.

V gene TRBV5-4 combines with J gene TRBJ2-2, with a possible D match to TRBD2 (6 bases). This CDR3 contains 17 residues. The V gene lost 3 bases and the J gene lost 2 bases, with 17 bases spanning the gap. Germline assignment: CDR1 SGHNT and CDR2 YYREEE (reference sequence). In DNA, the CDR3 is TGTGCCAGCAGCTGGGGGGTAGGGGCGACCAACACCGGGGAGCTGTTTTTT. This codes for CASSWGVGATNTGELFF. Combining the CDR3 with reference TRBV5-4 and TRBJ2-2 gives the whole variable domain ETGVTQSPTHLIKTRGQQVTLRCSSQSGHNTVSWYQQALGQGPQFIFQYYREEENGRGNFPPRFSGLQFPNYSSELNVNALELDDSALYLCASSWGVGATNTGELFFGEGSRLTVL.

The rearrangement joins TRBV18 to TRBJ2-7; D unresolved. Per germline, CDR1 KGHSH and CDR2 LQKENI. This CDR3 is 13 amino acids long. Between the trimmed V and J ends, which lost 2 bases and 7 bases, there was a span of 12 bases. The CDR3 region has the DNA TGTGCCAGCTCACCATCCCCGGGTGGAGAGCAGTACTTC. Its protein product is CASSPSPGGEQYF. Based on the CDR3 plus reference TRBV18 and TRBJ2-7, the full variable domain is NAGVMQNPRHLVRRRGQEARLRCSPMKGHSHVYWYRQLPEEGLKFMVYLQKENIIDESGMPKERFSAEFPKEGPSILRIQQVVRGDSAAYFCASSPSPGGEQYFGPGTRLTVT.

CDR3 loop: CASSFGPYQPQHF. Here the CDR3 DNA reads TGTGCCAGCAGCTTTGGGCCGTATCAGCCCCAGCATTTT. The V gene is TRBV7-8, the J gene TRBJ1-5; D remains ambiguous. From germline, CDR1 is SGHVS and CDR2 FQNEAQ. Between the trimmed V and J ends, which lost 3 bases and 5 bases, there was a span of 8 bases. CDR3 length equals 13 residues.

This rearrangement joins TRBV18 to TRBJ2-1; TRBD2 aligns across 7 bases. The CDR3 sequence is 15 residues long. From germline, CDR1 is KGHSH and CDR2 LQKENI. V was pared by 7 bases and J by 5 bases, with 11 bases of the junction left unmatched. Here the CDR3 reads CASCPGLRKNNEQFF. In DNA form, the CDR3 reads TGTGCCAGCTGCCCGGGACTAAGAAAAAACAATGAGCAGTTCTTC. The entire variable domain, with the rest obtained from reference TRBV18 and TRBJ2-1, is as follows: NAGVMQNPRHLVRRRGQEARLRCSPMKGHSHVYWYRQLPEEGLKFMVYLQKENIIDESGMPKERFSAEFPKEGPSILRIQQVVRGDSAAYFCASCPGLRKNNEQFFGPGTRLTVL.

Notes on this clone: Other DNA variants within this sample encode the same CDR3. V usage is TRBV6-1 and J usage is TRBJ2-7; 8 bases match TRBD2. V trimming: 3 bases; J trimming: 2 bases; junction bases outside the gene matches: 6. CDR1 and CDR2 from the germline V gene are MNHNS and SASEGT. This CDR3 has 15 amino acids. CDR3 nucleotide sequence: TGTGCCAGCAGTGACCGGGCGGGAGGCCCCTACGAGCAGTACTTC. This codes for CASSDRAGGPYEQYF.

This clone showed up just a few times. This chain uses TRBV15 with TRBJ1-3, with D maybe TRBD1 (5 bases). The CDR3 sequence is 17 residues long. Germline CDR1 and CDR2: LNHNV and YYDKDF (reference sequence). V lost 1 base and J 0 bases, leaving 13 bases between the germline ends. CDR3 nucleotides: TGTGCCACCAGCAGAGGTTCCCAGGGAAGCTCTGGAAACACCATATATTTT. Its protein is CATSRGSQGSSGNTIYF.

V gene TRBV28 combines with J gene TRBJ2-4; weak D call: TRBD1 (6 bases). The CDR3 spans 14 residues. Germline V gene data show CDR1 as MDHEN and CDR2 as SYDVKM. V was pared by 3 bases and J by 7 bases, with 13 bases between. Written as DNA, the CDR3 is TGTGCCAGCAGTTTCGAATTAAGGGGGAACATTCAGTACTTC. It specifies CASSFELRGNIQYF.

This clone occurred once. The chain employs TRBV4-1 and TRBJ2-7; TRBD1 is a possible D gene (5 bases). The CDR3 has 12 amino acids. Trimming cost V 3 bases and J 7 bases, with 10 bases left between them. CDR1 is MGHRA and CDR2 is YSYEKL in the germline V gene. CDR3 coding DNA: TGCGCCAGCAGCCACCCTTCAGGGGAGCAGTACTTC. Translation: CASSHPSGEQYF.

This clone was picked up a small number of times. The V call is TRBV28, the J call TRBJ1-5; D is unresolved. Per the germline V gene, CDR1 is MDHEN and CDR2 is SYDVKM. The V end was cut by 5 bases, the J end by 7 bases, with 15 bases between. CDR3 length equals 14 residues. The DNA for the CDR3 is TGTGCCAGCAGTCTCGGGATTAACTACCAGCCCCAGCATTTT. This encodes CASSLGINYQPQHF.

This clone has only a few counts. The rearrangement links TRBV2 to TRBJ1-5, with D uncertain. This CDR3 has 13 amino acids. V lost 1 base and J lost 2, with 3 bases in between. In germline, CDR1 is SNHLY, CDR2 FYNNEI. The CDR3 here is CASSEEGNQPQHF. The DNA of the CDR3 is TGTGCCAGCAGTGAAGAGGGCAATCAGCCCCAGCATTTT.

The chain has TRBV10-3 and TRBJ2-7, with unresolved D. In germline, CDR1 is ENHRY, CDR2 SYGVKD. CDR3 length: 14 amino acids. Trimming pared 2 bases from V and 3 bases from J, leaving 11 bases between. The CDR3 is CAISENWPDYEQYF. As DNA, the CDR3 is TGTGCCATCAGTGAGAATTGGCCAGACTACGAGCAGTACTTC.

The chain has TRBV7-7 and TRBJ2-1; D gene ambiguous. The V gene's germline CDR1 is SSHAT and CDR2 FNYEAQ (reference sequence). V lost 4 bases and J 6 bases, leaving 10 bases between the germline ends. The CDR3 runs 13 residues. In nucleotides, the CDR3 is TGTGCCAGCAGCTCAGGACCGACCAATGAGCAGTTCTTC. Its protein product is CASSSGPTNEQFF.

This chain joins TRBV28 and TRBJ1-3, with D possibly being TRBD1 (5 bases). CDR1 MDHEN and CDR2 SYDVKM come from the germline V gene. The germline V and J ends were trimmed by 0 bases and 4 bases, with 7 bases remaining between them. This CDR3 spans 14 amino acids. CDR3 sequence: CASSLWTDGNTIYF. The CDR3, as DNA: TGTGCCAGCAGTTTATGGACAGACGGAAACACCATATATTTT.

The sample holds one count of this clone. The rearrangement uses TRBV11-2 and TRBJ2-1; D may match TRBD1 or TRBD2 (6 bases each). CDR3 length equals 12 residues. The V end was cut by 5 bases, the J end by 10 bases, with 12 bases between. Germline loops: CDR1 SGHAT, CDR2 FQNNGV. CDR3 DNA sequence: TGTGCCAGCAGCCACCAAGGGGGGGAGCAGTTCTTC. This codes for CASSHQGGEQFF.

The CDR3 reads CASSRRLAGGQETQYF. CDR3 nucleotides: TGTGCCAGCAGCCGGCGACTAGCGGGAGGACAAGAGACCCAGTACTTC. The J gene is TRBJ2-5, the V gene TRBV7-8; 13 positions agree with TRBD2. V shed 5 bases and J 2 bases; nucleotides not matched to a gene: 5. The CDR3 contains 16 residues. Germline CDR1 and CDR2: SGHVS and FQNEAQ.

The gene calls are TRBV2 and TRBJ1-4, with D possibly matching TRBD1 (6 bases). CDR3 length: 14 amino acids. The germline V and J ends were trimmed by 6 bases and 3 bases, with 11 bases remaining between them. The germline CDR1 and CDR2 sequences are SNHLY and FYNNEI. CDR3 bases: TGTGCCAGCAGCTTACAGGGAGCTAATGAAAAACTGTTTTTT. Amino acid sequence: CASSLQGANEKLFF.

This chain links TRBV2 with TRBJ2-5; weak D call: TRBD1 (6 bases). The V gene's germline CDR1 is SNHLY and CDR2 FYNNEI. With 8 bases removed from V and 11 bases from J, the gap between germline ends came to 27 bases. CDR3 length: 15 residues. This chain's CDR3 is CASVVQFQDSGKQYF. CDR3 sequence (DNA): TGTGCCAGCGTAGTTCAGTTTCAGGACAGTGGGAAGCAGTACTTC. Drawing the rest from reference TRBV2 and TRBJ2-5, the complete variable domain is EPEVTQTPSHQVTQMGQEVILRCVPISNHLYFYWYRQILGQKVEFLVSFYNNEISEKSEIFDDQFSVERPDGSNFTLKIRSTKLEDSAMYFCASVVQFQDSGKQYFGPGTRLLVL.

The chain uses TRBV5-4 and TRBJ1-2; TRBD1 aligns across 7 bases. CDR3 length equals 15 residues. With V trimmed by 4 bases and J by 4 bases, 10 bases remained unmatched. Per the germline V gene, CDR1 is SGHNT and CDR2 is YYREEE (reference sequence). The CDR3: CASSIGQEGRYGYTF. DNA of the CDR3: TGTGCCAGCAGCATAGGACAGGAGGGTCGCTATGGCTACACCTTC.

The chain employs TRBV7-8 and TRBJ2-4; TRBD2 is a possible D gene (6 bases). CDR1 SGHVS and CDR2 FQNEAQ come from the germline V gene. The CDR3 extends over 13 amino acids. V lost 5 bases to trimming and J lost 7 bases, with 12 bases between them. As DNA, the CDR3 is TGTGCCAGCAGCCTAGGAGGGCGGAACATTCAGTACTTC. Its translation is CASSLGGRNIQYF.

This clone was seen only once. CDR3 sequence reads: CASSPIGPSGEETQYF. DNA for the CDR3: TGTGCCAGCTCACCAATCGGGCCTAGCGGAGAAGAGACCCAGTACTTC. The chain recombines TRBV18 with TRBJ2-5; 7 bases agree with TRBD2. The CDR3 runs to 16 residues. The J segment lost 3 bases and the V segment lost 2 bases, leaving 9 bases of the junction unmatched. CDR1 KGHSH and CDR2 LQKENI come from the germline V gene.

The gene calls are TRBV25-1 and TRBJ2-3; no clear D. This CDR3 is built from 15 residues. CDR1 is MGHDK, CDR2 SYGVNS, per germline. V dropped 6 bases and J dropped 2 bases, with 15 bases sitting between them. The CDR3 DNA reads TGTGCCAGCAGACCGTTGGGGATGAACACAGATACGCAGTATTTT. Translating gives CASRPLGMNTDTQYF. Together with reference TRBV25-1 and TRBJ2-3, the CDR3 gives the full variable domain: EADIYQTPRYLVIGTGKKITLECSQTMGHDKMYWYQQDPGMELHLIHYSYGVNSTEKGDLSSESTVSRIRTEHFPLTLESARPSHTSQYLCASRPLGMNTDTQYFGPGTRLTVL.

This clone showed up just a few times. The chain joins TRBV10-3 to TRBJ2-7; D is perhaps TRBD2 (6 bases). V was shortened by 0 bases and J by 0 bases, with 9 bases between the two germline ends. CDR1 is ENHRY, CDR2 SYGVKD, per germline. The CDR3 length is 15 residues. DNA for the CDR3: TGTGCCATCAGTGAGTCAGGGCGGGGCTCCTACGAGCAGTACTTC. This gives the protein CAISESGRGSYEQYF.

This CDR3 is CASRRQSNQPQHF. CDR3 DNA: TGTGCCAGCAGGCGACAGAGCAATCAGCCCCAGCATTTT. The genes are TRBV2 and TRBJ1-5; TRBD1 is a possible D gene (5 bases). The CDR3 is made up of 13 amino acids. The germline V gene encodes CDR1 SNHLY and CDR2 FYNNEI. V lost 6 bases to trimming and J lost 1 base, with 7 bases between them.

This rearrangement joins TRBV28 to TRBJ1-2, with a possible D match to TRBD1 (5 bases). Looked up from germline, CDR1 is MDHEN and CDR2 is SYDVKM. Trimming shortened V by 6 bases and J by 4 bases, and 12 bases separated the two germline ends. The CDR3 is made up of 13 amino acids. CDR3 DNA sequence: TGTGCCAGCAGATACCCTACAGGCTATGGCTACACCTTC. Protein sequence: CASRYPTGYGYTF.

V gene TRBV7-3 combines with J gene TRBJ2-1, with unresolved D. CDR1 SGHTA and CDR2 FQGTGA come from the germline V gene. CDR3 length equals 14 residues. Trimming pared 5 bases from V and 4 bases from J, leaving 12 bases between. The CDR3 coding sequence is TGTGCCAGCAGCACCTCCGGCGGATACAATGAGCAGTTCTTC. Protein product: CASSTSGGYNEQFF.

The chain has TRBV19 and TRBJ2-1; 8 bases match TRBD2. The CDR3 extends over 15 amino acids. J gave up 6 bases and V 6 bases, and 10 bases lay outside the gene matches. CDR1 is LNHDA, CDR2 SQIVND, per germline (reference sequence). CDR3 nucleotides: TGTGCCAGTAGGCTGGGACTAGTTTTGTCCAATGAGCAGTTCTTC. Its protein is CASRLGLVLSNEQFF.

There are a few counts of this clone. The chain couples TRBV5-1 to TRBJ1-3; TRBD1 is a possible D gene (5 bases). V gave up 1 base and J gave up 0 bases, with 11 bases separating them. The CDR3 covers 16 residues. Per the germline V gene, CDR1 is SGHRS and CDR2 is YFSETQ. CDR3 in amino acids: CASSLWDRSSGNTIYF. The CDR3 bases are TGCGCCAGCAGCTTGTGGGACCGAAGCTCTGGAAACACCATATATTTT.